Each of the 16 T cell receptor beta chains below was sequenced from the same sample in a study of T cell repertoires in ileal Crohn's disease. Time point given: inflamed ileum from the surgical specimen. Sequencing was performed with immunoSEQ multiplex PCR; in TCRdb, only in-frame clones are kept and a portion is missing. This table holds 16,000 or so clones, approximately 92% found once. Sequenced material: ileal tissue. The receptors were sampled from an adult with Crohn's disease.

The chain couples TRBV19 to TRBJ1-2; weak D call: TRBD1 (5 bases). Trimming cost V 9 bases and J 6 bases, with 14 bases left between them. The CDR3 runs to 12 residues. Germline CDR1 is LNHDA and CDR2 is SQIVND (reference sequence). CDR3 in amino acids: CASGGVFNGYTF. For the CDR3, the DNA is TGTGCCAGCGGGGGGGTGTTTAATGGCTACACCTTC.

The gene calls are TRBV11-2 and TRBJ2-7; D not resolved. Germline V gene sequence: CDR1 SGHAT, CDR2 FQNNGV. Trimming took off 4 bases at V and 6 bases at J, with 7 bases between the two ends. This CDR3 has 11 residues. DNA of the CDR3: TGTGCCAGCAGCTCACCATTCGAGCAGTACTTC. This encodes CASSSPFEQYF.

This chain uses TRBV10-3 with TRBJ1-5; the D gene is possibly TRBD1 (5 bases). V was cut by 6 bases and J by 3 bases, with 9 bases left in between. CDR3 length: 13 residues. CDR1 is ENHRY, CDR2 SYGVKD, per germline. The CDR3 DNA sequence: TGTGCCATCAGGGGACGGATCAATCAGCCCCAGCATTTT. Its translation: CAIRGRINQPQHF.

This clone counts as medium-sized (0.01 to 0.1%). The rearrangement links TRBV11-2 to TRBJ2-5, with 9 bases fitting TRBD1. The length of the CDR3 is 14 residues. V lost 5 bases to trimming and J lost 3 bases; unmatched junction nucleotides: 4. Per germline, CDR1 SGHAT and CDR2 FQNNGV. In DNA, the CDR3 is TGTGCCAGCAGCCAGGGACAGGGAGAAGAGACCCAGTACTTC. Its translation: CASSQGQGEETQYF. The full variable domain, rest sourced from reference TRBV11-2 and TRBJ2-5, is EAGVAQSPRYKIIEKRQSVAFWCNPISGHATLYWYQQILGQGPKLLIQFQNNGVVDDSQLPKDRFSAERLKGVDSTLKIQPAKLEDSAVYLCASSQGQGEETQYFGPGTRLLVL.

The genes are TRBV19 and TRBJ1-3; D unclear. Trimming pared 7 bases from V and 0 bases from J, leaving 13 bases between. Germline V gives CDR1 LNHDA, CDR2 SQIVND (reference sequence). The CDR3 sequence is 15 residues long. CDR3 bases: TGTGCCAGTATGGCCGGTGATAGCTCTGGAAACACCATATATTTT. The encoded protein is CASMAGDSSGNTIYF.

In its sample, this clone was seen a few times. The chain joins TRBV9 to TRBJ2-1; 11 nucleotides match TRBD2. The CDR3 is made up of 14 amino acids. Germline trimming cut 2 bases from V and 6 bases from J; bases unmatched to any gene: 1. Looked up from germline, CDR1 is SGDLS and CDR2 is YYNGEE. The CDR3 here is CASSVSGGANEQFF. As DNA, the CDR3 is TGTGCCAGCAGCGTTAGCGGGGGGGCCAATGAGCAGTTCTTC.

This chain links TRBV21-1 with TRBJ2-7; the D call TRBD1 from the table was never checked on the DNA. TRBV21-1 is listed as a pseudogene. The CDR3 covers 15 residues. The CDR3 DNA is TGTGCCAGCAGCAAAAACAGGGTCTGCTCCTACGAGCAGTACTTC. It is translated as CASSKNRVCSYEQYF.

This chain links TRBV19 with TRBJ1-3; D is unresolved. The germline V gene encodes CDR1 LNHDA and CDR2 SQIVND (reference sequence). Between the trimmed V and J ends, which lost 6 bases and 0 bases, there was a span of 9 bases. CDR3 length: 14 residues. CDR3 nucleotides: TGTGCCAGTAGCCAGGAACCCTCTGGAAACACCATATATTTT. Its protein is CASSQEPSGNTIYF.

With respect to this clone: This is likely a read error, given that the CDR3 carries no conserved phenylalanine or tryptophan at its end. The DNA is left out, because the CDR3 cannot be placed on it with certainty; the CDR3 is given as TCRdb lists it. The chain recombines TRBV10-2 with TRBJ2-7; the D segment call TRBD1 is taken from the table without a DNA check. Per the germline V gene, CDR1 is WSHSY and CDR2 is SAAADI. The CDR3 is 10 residues long, ends included. This CDR3 is CASTPTGGNL.

The chain is built from TRBV4-2 and TRBJ2-7; 8 positions agree with TRBD2. The CDR3 length is 17 residues. With V trimmed by 0 bases and J by 7 bases, 14 bases remained unmatched. Germline-derived CDR1 and CDR2 are LGHNA and YNFKEQ. DNA for the CDR3: TGTGCCAGCAGCCAAGAAACCGCGGGGGGTTCCGTTGGGGAGCAGTACTTC. It codes for CASSQETAGGSVGEQYF.

This clone was seen a handful of times. The chain has TRBV9 and TRBJ2-1; D uncertain. The V end was cut by 0 bases, the J end by 9 bases, with 4 bases between. The V gene's germline CDR1 is SGDLS and CDR2 YYNGEE. This CDR3 contains 11 residues. CDR3 amino acids: CASSVDSEQFF. The CDR3 region has the DNA TGTGCCAGCAGCGTAGATTCTGAGCAGTTCTTC.

The genes are TRBV9 and TRBJ2-1; 7 nucleotides line up with TRBD2. The CDR3 runs 16 residues. Per the germline V gene, CDR1 is SGDLS and CDR2 is YYNGEE. J was trimmed by 4 bases and V by 3 bases; bases with no gene match: 10. Here the CDR3 reads CASSEWDRDYYNEQFF. The CDR3 nucleotides are TGTGCCAGCAGCGAGTGGGACCGGGACTATTACAATGAGCAGTTCTTC.

The V and J genes are TRBV7-3 and TRBJ1-1; D is ambiguous. CDR1 and CDR2 (germline): SGHTA, FQGTGA. The CDR3 is made up of 13 amino acids. V lost 4 bases, J lost 1 base, and 7 bases lay in between. The DNA for the CDR3 is TGTGCCAGCAGCTACGGCCAGAACACTGAAGCTTTCTTT. Translated: CASSYGQNTEAFF.

This chain connects TRBV27 to TRBJ1-2; 9 bases are shared with TRBD1. Germline-derived CDR1 and CDR2 are MNHEY and SMNVEV (reference sequence). With 6 bases clipped from V and 3 bases from J, the junction kept 8 bases outside the gene matches. This CDR3 comprises 15 residues. This CDR3 is CASSPTGTGYYGYTF. CDR3 nucleotide sequence: TGTGCCAGCAGCCCAACCGGGACAGGGTACTATGGCTACACCTTC.

CDR3 in amino acids: CASSQDRGLDFRELFF. The CDR3 DNA is TGTGCCAGCAGCCAAGATCGAGGACTTGATTTCCGGGAGCTGTTTTTT. The rearrangement joins TRBV4-2 to TRBJ2-2, with a tentative D call TRBD2 (5 bases). CDR1 and CDR2 from the germline V gene are LGHNA and YNFKEQ. Trimming removed 0 bases at V and 9 bases at J, with 17 bases between. The CDR3 length is 16 residues.

V and J are TRBV7-3 and TRBJ2-4; D may be TRBD1 (6 bases). CDR1 and CDR2 (germline): SGHTA, FQGTGA. The CDR3 consists of 15 residues. The V end lost 5 bases, the J end lost 5 bases, and 16 bases lay between the germline ends. CDR3 in DNA: TGTGCCAGCAGCCTCACGGCAGGGGCCGAAAACATTCAGTACTTC. Translation gives CASSLTAGAENIQYF.